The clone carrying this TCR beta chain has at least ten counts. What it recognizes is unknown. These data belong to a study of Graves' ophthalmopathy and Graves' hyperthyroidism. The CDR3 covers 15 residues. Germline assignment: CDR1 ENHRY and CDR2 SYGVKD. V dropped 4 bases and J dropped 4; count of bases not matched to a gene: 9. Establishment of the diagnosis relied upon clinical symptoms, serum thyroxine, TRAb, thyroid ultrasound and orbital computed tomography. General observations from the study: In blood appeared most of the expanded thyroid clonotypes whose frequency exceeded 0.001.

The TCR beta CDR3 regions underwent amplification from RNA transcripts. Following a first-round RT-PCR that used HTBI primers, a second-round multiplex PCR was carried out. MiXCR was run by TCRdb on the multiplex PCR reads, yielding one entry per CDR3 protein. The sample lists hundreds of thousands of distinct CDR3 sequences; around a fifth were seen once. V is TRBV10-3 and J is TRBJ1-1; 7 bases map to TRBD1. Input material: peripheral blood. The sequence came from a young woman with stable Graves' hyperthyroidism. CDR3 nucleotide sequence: TGTGCCATCAGTGCAGAGACAGGGAGGTTCACTGAAGCTTTCTTT. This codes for CAISAETGRFTEAFF.